The source of this T cell receptor (beta chain) is a study of T cell repertoires in cytomegalovirus infection. At the level of the study: Indicated by public TCR beta signatures were CMV infection and matching HLA type.

The V gene lost 2 bases and the J gene lost 4 bases, with 15 bases spanning the gap. CDR3 length: 15 amino acids. Germline V gene lookup returns CDR1 SGHVS and CDR2 FNYEAQ. This clonotype was seen a handful of times. Its antigen is currently unknown. Study results and limitations: The cumulative frequency of public TCR beta families distinguished individuals who carried CMV together with the relevant HLA. Across the ex vivo response, the dominant clonotypes were HLA-C-restricted CMV-specific TCR beta clonotypes.

TCRdb passed the reads through MiXCR, listing each CDR3 protein once. The sample has around 100,000 distinct CDR3 sequences; 10% are singletons. The sample comprised PBMCs, sequenced either directly or after in vitro stimulation (not recorded which). The chain uses TRBV7-6 and TRBJ2-7; TRBD1 is a possible D gene (5 bases). The source is a human donor in good health (CMV status not recorded). Some clones in this sample may be carry-over from other donors' samples. The CDR3 DNA is TGTGCCAGCAGCTTAAACCAGGGAAGCTATTACGAGCAGTACTTC. Its protein is CASSLNQGSYYEQYF.